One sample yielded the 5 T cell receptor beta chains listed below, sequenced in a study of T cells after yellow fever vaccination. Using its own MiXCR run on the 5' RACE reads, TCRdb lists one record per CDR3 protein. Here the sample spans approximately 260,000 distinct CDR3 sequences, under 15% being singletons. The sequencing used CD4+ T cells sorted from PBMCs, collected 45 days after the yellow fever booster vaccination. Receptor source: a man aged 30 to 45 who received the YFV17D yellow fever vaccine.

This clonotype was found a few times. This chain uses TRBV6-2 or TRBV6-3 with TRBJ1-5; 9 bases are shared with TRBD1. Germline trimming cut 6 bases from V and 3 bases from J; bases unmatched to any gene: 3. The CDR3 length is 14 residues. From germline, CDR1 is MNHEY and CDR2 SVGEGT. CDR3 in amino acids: CASRTQGANQPQHF. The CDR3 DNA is TGTGCCAGCAGGACACAGGGGGCCAATCAGCCCCAGCATTTT.

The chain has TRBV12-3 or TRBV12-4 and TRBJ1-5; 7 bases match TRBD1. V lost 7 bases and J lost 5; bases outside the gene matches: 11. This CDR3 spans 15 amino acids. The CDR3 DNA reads TGTGCCAGCACTCAGGGGGGGCCTGATCATCAGCCCCAGCATTTT. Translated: CASTQGGPDHQPQHF.

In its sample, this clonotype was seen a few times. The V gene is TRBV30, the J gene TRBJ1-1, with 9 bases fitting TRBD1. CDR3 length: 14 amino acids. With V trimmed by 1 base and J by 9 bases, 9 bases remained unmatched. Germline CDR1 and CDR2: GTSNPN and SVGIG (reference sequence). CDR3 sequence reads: CAWSATGTGPKAFF. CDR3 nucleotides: TGTGCCTGGAGTGCTACCGGGACAGGGCCTAAAGCTTTCTTT.

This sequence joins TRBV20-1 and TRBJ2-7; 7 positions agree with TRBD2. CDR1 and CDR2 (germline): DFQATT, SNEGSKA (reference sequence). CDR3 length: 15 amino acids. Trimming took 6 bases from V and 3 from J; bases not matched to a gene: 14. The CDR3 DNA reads TGCAGTGCCAAGGGGTGGGAGGGGATGAACTACGAGCAGTACTTC. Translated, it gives CSAKGWEGMNYEQYF.

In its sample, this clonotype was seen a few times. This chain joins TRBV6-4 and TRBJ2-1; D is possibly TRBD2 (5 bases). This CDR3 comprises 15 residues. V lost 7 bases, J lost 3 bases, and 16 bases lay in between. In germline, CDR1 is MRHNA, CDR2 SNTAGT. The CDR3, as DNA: TGTGCCAGCATCCTCGGCGGGTTCCACTACAATGAGCAGTTCTTC. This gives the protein CASILGGFHYNEQFF.